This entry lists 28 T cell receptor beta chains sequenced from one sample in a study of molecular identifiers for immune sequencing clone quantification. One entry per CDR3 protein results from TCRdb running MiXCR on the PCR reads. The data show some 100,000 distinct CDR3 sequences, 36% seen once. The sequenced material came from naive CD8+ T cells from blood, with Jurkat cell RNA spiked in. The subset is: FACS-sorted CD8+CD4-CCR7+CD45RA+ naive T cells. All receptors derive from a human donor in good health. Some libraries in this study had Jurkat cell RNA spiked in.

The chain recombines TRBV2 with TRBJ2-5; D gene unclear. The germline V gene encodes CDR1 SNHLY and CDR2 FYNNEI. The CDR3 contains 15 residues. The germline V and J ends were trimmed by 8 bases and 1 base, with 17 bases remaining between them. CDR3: CASANPLAAQETQYF. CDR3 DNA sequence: TGTGCCAGCGCTAATCCCTTGGCAGCCCAAGAGACCCAGTACTTC.

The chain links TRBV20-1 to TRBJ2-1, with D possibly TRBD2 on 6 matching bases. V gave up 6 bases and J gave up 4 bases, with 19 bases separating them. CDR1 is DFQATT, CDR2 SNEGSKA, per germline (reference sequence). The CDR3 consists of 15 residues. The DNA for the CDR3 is TGCAGTGCACAATCCCGGGAGACCCGATACAATGAGCAGTTCTTC. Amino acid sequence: CSAQSRETRYNEQFF.

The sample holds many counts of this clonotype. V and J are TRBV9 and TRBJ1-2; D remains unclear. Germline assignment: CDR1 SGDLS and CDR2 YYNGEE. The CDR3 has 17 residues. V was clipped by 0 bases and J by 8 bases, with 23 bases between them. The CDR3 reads CASSVDPSTNYARGYTF. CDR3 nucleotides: TGTGCCAGCAGCGTAGACCCGTCTACTAACTATGCGAGAGGCTACACCTTC.

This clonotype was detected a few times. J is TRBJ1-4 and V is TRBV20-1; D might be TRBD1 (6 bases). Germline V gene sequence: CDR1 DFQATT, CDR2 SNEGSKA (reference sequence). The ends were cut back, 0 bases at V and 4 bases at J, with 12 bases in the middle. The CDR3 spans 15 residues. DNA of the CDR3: TGCAGTGCTAGAGAAAGGGGGAAGATTAATGAAAAACTGTTTTTT. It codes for CSARERGKINEKLFF.

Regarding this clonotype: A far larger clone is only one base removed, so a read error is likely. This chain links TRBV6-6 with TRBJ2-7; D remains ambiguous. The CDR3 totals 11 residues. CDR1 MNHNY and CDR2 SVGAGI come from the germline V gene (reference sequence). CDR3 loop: CASGYSYEQYF. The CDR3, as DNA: TGTGCCAGCGGTTACTCGTACGAGCAGTACTTC.

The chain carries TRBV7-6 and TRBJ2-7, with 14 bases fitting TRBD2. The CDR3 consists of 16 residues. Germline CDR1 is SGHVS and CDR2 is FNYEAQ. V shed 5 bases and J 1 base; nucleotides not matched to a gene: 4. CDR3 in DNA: TGTGCCAGCAGCGGGGGACTAGCGGGAGTATCCTACGAGCAGTACTTC. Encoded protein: CASSGGLAGVSYEQYF.

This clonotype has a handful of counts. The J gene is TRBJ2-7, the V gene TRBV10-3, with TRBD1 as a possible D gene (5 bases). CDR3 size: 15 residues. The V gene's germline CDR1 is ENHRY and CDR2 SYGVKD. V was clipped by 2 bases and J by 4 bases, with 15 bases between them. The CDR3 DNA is TGTGCCATCAGTGAGGTGGGGCAGGGTCGTTACGAGCAGTACTTC. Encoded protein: CAISEVGQGRYEQYF.

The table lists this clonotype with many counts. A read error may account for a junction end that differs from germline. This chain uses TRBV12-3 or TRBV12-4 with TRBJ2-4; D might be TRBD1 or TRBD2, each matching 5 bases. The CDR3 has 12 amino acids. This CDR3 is CASSLGGPKPNF. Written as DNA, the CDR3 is TGTGCCAGCAGTTTAGGGGGACCAAAGCCTAACTTC.

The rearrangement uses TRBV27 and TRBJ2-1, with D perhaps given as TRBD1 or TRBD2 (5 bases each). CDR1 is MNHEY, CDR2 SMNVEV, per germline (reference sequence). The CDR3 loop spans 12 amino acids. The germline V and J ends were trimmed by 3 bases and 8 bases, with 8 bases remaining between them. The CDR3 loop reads CASSLMGDEQFF. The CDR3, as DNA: TGTGCCAGCAGTTTGATGGGGGATGAGCAGTTCTTC.

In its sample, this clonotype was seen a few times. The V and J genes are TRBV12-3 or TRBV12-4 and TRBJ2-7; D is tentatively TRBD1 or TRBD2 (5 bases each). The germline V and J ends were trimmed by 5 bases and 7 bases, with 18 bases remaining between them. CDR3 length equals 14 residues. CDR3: CASSAPGREEEQYF. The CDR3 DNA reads TGTGCCAGCAGTGCTCCGGGACGAGAAGAGGAGCAGTACTTC.

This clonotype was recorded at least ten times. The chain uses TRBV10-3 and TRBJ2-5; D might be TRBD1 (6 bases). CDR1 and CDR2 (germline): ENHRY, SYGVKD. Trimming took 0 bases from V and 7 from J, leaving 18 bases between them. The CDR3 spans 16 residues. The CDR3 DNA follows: TGTGCCATCAGTGAGTCTGGTGGGGCAGGGGCAACGACCCAGTACTTC. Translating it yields CAISESGGAGATTQYF.

This CDR3 reads CAPERDSYEQYF. CDR3 nucleotide sequence: TGTGCCCCCGAGAGGGACTCCTACGAGCAGTACTTC. The chain uses TRBV21-1 and TRBJ2-7. TRBV21-1 is designated a pseudogene. This CDR3 contains 12 residues.

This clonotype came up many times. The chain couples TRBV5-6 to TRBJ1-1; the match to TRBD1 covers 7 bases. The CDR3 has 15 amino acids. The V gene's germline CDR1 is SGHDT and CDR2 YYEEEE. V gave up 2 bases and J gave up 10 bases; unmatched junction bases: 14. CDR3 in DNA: TGTGCCAGCAGCTTCGCCCCGGGACAGCTAGTCGGAGCTTTCTTT. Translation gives CASSFAPGQLVGAFF. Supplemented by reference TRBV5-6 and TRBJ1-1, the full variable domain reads DAGVTQSPTHLIKTRGQQVTLRCSPKSGHDTVSWYQQALGQGPQFIFQYYEEEERQRGNFPDRFSGHQFPNYSSELNVNALLLGDSALYLCASSFAPGQLVGAFFGQGTRLTVV.

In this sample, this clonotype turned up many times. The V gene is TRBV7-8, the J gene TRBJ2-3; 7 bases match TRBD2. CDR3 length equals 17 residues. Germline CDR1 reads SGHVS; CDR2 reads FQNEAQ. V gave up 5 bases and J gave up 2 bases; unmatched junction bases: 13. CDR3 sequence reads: CASSHLPAGADTDTQYF. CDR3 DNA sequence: TGTGCCAGCAGCCACCTCCCCGCGGGAGCTGACACAGATACGCAGTATTTT.

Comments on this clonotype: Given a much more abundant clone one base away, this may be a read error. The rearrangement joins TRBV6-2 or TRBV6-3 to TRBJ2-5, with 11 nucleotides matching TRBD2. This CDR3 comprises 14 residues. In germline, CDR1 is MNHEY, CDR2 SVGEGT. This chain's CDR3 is CASSYSQTSGTPIF. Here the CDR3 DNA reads TGTGCCAGCAGTTACTCCCAGACTAGCGGGACTCCAATCTTC.

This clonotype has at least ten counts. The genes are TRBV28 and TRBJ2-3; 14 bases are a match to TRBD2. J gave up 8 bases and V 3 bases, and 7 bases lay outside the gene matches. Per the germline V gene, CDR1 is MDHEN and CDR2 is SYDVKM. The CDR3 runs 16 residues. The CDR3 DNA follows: TGTGCCAGCAGTTTTCCGGGACTAGCGGGAGTTGGTACGCAGTATTTT. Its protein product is CASSFPGLAGVGTQYF.

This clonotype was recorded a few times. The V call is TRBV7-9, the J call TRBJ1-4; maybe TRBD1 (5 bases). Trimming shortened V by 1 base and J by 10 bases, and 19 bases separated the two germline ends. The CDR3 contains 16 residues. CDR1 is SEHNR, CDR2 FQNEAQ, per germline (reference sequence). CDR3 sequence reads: CASSLESRDPQGKLFF. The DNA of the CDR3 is TGTGCCAGCAGCTTAGAATCCAGGGACCCCCAGGGAAAACTGTTTTTT.

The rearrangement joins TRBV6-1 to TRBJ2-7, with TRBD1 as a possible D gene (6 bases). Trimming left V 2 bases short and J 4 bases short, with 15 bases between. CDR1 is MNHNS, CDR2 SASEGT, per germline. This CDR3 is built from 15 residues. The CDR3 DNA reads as TGTGCCAGCAGTGAAAACTGGGCCCAGGGGTACGAGCAGTACTTC. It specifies CASSENWAQGYEQYF.

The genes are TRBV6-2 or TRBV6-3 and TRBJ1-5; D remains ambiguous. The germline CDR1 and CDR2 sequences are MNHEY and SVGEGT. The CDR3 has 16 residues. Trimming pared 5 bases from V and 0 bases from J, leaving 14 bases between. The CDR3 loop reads CASSPGVSYSNQPQHF. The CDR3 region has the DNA TGTGCCAGCAGTCCCGGTGTAAGCTATAGCAATCAGCCCCAGCATTTT.

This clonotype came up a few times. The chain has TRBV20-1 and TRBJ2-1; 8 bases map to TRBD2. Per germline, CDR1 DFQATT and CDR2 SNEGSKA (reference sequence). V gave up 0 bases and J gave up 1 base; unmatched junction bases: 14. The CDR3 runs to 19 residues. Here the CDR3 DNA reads TGCAGTGCTAGAGATCGGAGTAGCGGGACTTACCGATCCTACAATGAGCAGTTCTTC. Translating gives CSARDRSSGTYRSYNEQFF.

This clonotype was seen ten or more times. This CDR3 reads CASNSGSFMHEQYF. CDR3 coding DNA: TGTGCCAGCAATAGCGGGAGCTTCATGCACGAGCAGTACTTC. V is TRBV7-9 and J is TRBJ2-7; 9 positions agree with TRBD2. This CDR3 is built from 14 residues. With V trimmed by 7 bases and J by 5 bases, 9 bases remained unmatched. From germline, CDR1 is SEHNR and CDR2 FQNEAQ (reference sequence). The full variable domain, rest sourced from reference TRBV7-9 and TRBJ2-7, is DTGVSQNPRHKITKRGQNVTFRCDPISEHNRLYWYRQTLGQGPEFLTYFQNEAQLEKSRLLSDRFSAERPKGSFSTLEIQRTEQGDSAMYLCASNSGSFMHEQYFGPGTRLTVT.

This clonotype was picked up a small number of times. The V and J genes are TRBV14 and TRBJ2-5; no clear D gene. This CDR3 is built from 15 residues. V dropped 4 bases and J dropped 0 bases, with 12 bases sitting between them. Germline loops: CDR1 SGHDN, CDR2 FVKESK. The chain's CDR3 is CASSLVTEYQETQYF. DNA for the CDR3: TGTGCCAGCAGCCTGGTGACCGAGTACCAAGAGACCCAGTACTTC.

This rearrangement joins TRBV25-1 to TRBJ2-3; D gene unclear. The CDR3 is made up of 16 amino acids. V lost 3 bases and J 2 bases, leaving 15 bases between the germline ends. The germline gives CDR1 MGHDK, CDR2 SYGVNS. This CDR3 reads CASSDGSTYPTDTQYF. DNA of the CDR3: TGTGCCAGCAGTGATGGATCGACCTATCCCACAGATACGCAGTATTTT.

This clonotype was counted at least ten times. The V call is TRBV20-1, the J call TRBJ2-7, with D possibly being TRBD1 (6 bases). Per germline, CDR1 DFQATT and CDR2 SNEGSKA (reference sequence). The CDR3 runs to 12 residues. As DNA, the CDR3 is TGCACCCCCGCAGGGGAAGACTACGAGCAGTACTTC. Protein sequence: CTPAGEDYEQYF.

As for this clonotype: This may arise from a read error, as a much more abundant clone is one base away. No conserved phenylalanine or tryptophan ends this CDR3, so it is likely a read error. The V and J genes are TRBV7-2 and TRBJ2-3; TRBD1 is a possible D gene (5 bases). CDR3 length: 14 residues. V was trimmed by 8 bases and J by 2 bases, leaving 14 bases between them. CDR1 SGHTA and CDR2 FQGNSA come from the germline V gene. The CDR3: CASGLTENTDTQYL. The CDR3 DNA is TGTGCCAGCGGCCTGACAGAGAACACAGATACGCAGTATCTT.

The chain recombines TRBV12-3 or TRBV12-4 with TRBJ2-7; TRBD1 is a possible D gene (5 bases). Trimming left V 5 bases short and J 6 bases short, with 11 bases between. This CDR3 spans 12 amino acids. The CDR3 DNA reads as TGTGCCAGCAGTCGCAGGGTGGCCGAGCAGTACTTC. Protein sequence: CASSRRVAEQYF.

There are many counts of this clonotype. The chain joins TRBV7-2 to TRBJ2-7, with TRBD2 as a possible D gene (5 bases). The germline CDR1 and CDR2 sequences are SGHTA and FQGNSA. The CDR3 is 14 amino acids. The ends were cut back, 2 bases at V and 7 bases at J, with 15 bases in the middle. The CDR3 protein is CASSLSEGLGEQYF. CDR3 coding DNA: TGTGCCAGCAGCTTAAGCGAGGGATTGGGAGAGCAGTACTTC.

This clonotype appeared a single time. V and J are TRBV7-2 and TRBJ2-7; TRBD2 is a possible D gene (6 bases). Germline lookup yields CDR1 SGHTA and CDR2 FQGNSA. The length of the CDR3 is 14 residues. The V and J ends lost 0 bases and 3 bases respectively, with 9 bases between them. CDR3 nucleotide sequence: TGTGCCAGCAGCTTAGCGGGACTTCTCTACGAGCAGTACTTC. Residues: CASSLAGLLYEQYF.